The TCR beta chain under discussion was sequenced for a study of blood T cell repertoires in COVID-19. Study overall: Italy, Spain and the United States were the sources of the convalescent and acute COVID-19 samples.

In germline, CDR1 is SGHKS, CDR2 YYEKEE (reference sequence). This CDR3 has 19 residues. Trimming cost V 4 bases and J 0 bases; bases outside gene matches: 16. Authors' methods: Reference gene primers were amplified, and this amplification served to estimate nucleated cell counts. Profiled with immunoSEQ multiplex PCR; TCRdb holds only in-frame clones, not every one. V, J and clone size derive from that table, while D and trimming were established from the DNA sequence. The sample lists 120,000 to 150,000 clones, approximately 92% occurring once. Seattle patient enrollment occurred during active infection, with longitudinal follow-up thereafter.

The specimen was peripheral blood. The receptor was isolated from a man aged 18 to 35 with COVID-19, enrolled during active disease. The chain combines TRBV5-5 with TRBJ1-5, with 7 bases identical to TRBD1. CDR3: CASSLPAGTDFYSNQPQHF. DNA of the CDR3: TGTGCCAGCAGCCTTCCTGCCGGGACAGACTTCTATAGCAATCAGCCCCAGCATTTT.